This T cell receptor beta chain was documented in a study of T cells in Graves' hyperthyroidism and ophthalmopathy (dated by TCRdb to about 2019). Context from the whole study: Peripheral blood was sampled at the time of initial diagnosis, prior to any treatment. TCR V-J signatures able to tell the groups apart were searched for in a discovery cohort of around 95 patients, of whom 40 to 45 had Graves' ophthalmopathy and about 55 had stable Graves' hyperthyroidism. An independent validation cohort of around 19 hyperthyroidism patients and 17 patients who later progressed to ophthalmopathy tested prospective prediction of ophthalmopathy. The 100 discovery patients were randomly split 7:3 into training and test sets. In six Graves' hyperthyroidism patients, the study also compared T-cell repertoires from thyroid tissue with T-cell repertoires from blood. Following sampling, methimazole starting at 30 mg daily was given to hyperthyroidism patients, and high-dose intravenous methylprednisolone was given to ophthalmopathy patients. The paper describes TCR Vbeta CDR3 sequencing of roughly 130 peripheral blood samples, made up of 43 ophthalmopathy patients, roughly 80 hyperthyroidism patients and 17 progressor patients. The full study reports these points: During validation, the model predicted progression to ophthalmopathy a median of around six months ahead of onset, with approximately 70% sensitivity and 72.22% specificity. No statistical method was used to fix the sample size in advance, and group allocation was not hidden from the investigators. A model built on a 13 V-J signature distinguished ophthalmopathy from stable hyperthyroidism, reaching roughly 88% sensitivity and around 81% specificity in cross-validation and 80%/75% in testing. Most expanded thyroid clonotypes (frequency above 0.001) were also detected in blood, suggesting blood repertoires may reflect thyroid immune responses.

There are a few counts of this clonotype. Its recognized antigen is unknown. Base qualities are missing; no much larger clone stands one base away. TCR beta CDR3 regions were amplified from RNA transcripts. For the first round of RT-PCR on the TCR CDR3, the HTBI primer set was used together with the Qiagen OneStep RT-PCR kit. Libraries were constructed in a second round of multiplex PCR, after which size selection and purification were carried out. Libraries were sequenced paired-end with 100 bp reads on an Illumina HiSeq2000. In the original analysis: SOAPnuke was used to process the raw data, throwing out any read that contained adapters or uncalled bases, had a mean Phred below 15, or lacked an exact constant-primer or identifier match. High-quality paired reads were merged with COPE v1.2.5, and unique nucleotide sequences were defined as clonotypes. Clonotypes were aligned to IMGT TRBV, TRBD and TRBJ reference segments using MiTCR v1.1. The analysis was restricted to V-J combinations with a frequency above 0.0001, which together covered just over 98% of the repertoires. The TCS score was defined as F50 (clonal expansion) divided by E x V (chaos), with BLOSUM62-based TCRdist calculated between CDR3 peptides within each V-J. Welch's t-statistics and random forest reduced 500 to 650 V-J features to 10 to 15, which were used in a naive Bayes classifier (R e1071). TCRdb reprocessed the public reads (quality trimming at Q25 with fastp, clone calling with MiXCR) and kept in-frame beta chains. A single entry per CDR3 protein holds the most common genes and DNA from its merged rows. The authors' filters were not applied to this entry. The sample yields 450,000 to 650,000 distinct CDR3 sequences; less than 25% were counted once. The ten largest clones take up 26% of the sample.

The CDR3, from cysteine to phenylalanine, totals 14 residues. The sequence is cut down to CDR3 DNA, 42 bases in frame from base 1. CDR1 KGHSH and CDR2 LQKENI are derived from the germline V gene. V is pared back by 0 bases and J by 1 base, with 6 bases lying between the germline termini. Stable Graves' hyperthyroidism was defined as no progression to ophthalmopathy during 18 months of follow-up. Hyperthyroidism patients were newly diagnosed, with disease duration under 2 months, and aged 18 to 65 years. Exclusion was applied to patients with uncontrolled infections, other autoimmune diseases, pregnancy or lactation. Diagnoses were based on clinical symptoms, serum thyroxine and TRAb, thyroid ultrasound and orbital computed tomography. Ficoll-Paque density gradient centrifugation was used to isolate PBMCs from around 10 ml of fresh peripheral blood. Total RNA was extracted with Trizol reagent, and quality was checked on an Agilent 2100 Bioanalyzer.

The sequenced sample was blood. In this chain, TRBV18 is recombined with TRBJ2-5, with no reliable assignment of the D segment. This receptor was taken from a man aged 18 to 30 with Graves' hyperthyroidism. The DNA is TGTGCCAGCTCACCACCAAGTCTCCAAGAGACCCAGTACTTC. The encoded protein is CASSPPSLQETQYF. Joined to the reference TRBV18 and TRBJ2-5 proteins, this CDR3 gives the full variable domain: NAGVMQNPRHLVRRRGQEARLRCSPMKGHSHVYWYRQLPEEGLKFMVYLQKENIIDESGMPKERFSAEFPKEGPSILRIQQVVRGDSAAYFCASSPPSLQETQYFGPGTRLLVL.